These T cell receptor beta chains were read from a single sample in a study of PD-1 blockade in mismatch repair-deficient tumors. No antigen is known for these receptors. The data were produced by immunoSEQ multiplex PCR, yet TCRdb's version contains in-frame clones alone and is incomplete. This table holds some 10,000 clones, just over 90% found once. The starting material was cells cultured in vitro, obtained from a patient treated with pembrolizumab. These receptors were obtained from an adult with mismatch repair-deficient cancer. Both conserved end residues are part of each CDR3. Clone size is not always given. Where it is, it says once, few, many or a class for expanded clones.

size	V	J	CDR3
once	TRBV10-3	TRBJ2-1	CAISAGNEQFF
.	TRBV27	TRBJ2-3	CATSSALTDTQYF
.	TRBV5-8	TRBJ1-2	CASSLPGTGSSYTF
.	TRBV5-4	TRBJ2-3	CASSLAQGTGTDTQYF
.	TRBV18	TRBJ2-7	CASSPAGQYHEQYF
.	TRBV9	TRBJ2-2	CASKGRPPNTGELFF
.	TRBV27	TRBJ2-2	CASSFPENTGELFF
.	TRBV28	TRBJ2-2	CASSSWTSGSPGELFF
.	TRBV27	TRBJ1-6	CASSFYIGSPLHF
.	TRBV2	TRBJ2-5	CASSLRTSQETQYF
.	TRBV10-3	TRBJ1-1	CAIKTDRGQSRNTEAFF
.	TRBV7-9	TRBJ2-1	CASSRTSGNVDEQFF
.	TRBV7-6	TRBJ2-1	CASSLGVAGTYNEQFF
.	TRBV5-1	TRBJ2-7	CASRTIPGDEQYF
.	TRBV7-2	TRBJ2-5	CASSLFTVGKETQYF
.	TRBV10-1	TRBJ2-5	CASSESTGGETQYF
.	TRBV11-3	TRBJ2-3	CASSAGAGSLVRTDTQYF
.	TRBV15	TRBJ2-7	CATSREVGKASEQYF
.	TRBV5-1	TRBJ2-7	CASSLATSGRVYEQYF
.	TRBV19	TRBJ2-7	CASSSQTGAYEQYF
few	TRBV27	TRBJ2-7	CASSTLAGGPDEQYF
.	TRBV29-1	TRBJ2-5	CSVPGQIKETQYF
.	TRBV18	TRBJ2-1	CASSRGQGRDNEQFF
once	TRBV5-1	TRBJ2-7	CASKGVTESAEQYF
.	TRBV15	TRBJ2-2	CATSAWTGGVTGELFF
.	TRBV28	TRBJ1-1	CASSSPGTVNTEAFF
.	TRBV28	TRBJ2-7	CASSLLSGFSYEQYF
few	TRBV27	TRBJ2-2	CASSLALRVPDTGELFF
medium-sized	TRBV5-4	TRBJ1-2	CASSLAQNNVYTF
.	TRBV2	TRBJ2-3	CASSLSTDTQYF
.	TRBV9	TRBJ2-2	CASSVEDRYNTGELFF
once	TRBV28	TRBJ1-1	CASRPPGGGNEAFF
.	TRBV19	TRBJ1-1	CASSIESLGVSEAFF
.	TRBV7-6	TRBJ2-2	CASSLSGGHGELFF
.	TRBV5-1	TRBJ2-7	CASSQTSGSHEQYF
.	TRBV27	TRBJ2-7	CASSLASGSSYEQYF
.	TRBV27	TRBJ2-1	CASSLLLAGGGNEQFF
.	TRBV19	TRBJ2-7	CAGTKHYEQYF
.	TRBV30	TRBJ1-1	CAWGEQGSDTEAFF
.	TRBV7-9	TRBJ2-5	CASSLVIDRVSETQYF
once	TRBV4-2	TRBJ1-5	CASSQDPGDRRQPQHF
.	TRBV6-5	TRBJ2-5	CASSQGRGQYF
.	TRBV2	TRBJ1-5	CASRGTGLNQPQHF
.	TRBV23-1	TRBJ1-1	CASSQSRDRGFMNTEAFF
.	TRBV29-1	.	CSVTWTGYEQYF
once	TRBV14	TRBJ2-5	CASSRMAGTETQYF
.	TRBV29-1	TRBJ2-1	CSVDTSRDYNEQFF
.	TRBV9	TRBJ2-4	CASSVEGGLAKNIQYF
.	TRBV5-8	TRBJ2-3	CASSLGELPGHASTDTQYF
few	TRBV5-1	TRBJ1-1	CASSLDRRGEAFF
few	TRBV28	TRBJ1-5	CASRAGQRVISNQPQHF
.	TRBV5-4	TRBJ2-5	CASSRTGLAEETQYF
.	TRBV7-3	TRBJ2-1	CASSGLGLAGDLFF